This TCR beta chain was observed in a study of T cell responses to AZD1222 COVID-19 vaccine. On this clone itself: Antigen specificity is unknown.

Trimming pared 5 bases from V and 11 bases from J, leaving 16 bases between. This CDR3 has 13 amino acids. Study findings and constraints: Nearly half of the spike-specific TCRs reportedly recognize variant regions that carry no mutations. Clonal diversity was possibly underestimated, and white British individuals and females predominated among donors. Only after the peak T cell response were repertoires sampled.

Analyses pooled second doses at about 4 or about 12 weeks. The data were produced by immunoSEQ multiplex PCR, yet TCRdb's version contains in-frame clones alone and is incomplete. Altogether roughly 93,000 clones are present, approximately 89% being singletons, with the ten largest covering approximately 5.3%. The source is an adult who received the AZD1222 COVID-19 vaccine. Source: peripheral blood, taken 28 days after the second AZD1222 dose. V and J are TRBV12-3 or TRBV12-4 and TRBJ1-5, with D possibly matching TRBD1 (5 bases). CDR3 DNA: TGTGCCAGCAGTCCGCAGGGAAGGAAATCCCAGCATTTT. Translated, it gives CASSPQGRKSQHF.